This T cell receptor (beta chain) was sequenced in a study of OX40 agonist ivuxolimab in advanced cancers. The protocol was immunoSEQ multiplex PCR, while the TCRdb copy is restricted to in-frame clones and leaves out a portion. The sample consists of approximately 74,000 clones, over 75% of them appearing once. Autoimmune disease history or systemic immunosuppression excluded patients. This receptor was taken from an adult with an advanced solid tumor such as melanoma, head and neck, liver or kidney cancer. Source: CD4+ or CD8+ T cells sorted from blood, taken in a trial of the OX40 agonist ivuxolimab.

CDR3 DNA: TGTGCCAGCTCACCCGCCCTGAAAGGGATCCCAGATACGCAGTATTTT. Residues: CASSPALKGIPDTQYF. The chain joins TRBV18 to TRBJ2-3; D not certain. The germline gives CDR1 KGHSH, CDR2 LQKENI. The CDR3 length is 16 residues. Trimming removed 3 bases from V and 4 bases from J, with 17 bases in between.